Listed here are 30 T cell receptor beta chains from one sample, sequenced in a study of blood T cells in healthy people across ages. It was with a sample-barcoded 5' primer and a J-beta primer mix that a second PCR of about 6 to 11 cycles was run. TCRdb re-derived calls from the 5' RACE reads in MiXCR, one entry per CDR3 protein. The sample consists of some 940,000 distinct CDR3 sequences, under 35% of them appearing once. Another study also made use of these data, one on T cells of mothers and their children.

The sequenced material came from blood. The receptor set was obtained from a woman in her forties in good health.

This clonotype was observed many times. This chain's CDR3 is CAIRETAGRQDTQYF. DNA of the CDR3: TGTGCCATCCGGGAGACGGCAGGGCGACAAGATACGCAGTATTTT. This chain connects TRBV10-3 to TRBJ2-3; the D gene is possibly TRBD2 (6 bases). Deletions cut 8 bases from V and 5 bases from J, with 20 bases between. The CDR3 has 15 amino acids. Germline V gene lookup returns CDR1 ENHRY and CDR2 SYGVKD.

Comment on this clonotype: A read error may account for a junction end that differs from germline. The CDR3 bases are TGTGCCAGCAGTTTCGAGCGCTATGGCTGCACCTTC. Translation: CASSFERYGCTF. This chain joins TRBV28 and TRBJ1-2, with D unclear. CDR1 MDHEN and CDR2 SYDVKM come from the germline V gene. The CDR3 contains 12 residues.

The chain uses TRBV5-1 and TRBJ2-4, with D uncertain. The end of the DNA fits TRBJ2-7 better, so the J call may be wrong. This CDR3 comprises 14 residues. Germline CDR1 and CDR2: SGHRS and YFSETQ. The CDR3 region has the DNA TGCGCCAGCAGCTTGGACAGTTTGGACTACGAGCAGTACTTC. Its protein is CASSLDSLDYEQYF.

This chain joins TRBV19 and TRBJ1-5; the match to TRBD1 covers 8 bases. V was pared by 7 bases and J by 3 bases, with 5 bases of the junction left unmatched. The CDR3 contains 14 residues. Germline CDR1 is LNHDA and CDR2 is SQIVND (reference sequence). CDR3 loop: CASTVTGDNQPQHF. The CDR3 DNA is TGTGCCAGTACCGTGACAGGGGACAATCAGCCCCAGCATTTT.

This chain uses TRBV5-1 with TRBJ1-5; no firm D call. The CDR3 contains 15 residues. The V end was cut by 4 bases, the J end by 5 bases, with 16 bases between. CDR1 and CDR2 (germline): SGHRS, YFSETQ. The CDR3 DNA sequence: TGCGCCAGCAGCCCGGAAAACCCCGTCGATCAGCCCCAGCATTTT. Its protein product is CASSPENPVDQPQHF.

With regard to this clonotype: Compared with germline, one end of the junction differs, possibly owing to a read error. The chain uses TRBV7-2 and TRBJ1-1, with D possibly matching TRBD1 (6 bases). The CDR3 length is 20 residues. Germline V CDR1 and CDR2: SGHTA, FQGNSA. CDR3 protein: CASSPRWTEWAWEWNTEAFF. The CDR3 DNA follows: TGCGCCAGCAGCCCGCGGTGGACAGAGTGGGCGTGGGAGTGGAACACTGAAGCTTTCTTT. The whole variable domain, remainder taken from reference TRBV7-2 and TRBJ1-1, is GAGVSQSPSNKVTEKGKDVELRCDPISGHTALYWYRQSLGQGLEFLIYFQGNSAPDKSGLPSDRFSAERTGGSVSTLTIQRTQQEDSAVYLCASSPRWTEWAWEWNTEAFFGQGTRLTVV.

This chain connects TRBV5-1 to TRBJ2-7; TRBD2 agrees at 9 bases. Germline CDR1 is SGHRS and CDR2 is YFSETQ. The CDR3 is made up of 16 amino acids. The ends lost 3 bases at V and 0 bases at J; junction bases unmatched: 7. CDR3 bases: TGCGCCAGCAGCTCGCCTCCTAGCGGGAACTCCTACGAGCAGTACTTC. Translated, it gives CASSSPPSGNSYEQYF. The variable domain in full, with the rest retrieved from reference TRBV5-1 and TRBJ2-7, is KAGVTQTPRYLIKTRGQQVTLSCSPISGHRSVSWYQQTPGQGLQFLFEYFSETQRNKGNFPGRFSGRQFSNSRSEMNVSTLELGDSALYLCASSSPPSGNSYEQYFGPGTRLTVT.

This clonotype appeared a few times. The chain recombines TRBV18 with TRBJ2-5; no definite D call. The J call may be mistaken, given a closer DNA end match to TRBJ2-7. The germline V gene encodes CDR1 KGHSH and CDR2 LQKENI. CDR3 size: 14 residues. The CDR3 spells CASSPRGRNYEQYF. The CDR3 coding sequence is TGTGCCAGCTCACCTCGCGGCCGCAACTACGAGCAGTACTTC.

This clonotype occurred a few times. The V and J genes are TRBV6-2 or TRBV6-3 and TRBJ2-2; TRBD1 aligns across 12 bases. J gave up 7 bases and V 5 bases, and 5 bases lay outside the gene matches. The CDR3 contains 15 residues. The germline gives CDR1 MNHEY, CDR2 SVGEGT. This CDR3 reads CASSPGTGGVGELFF. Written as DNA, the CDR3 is TGTGCCAGCAGTCCCGGGACAGGGGGCGTCGGGGAGCTGTTTTTT.

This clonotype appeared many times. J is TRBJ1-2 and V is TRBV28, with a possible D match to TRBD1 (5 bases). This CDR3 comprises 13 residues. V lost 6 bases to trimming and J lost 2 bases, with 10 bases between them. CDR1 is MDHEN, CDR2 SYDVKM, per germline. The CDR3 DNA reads TGTGCCAGCAGCTTGAAGGGGAACTATGGCTACACCTTC. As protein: CASSLKGNYGYTF.

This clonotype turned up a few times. In DNA form, the CDR3 reads TGTGCCAGCAGCCCAGGGACTAGCGGGGGAGAGCAGTTCTTC. It encodes CASSPGTSGGEQFF. The chain joins TRBV11-3 to TRBJ2-1; 14 bases agree with TRBD2. Germline values: CDR1 SGHNT, CDR2 YENEEA. This CDR3 contains 14 residues. V lost 5 bases to trimming and J lost 10 bases; unmatched junction nucleotides: 4.

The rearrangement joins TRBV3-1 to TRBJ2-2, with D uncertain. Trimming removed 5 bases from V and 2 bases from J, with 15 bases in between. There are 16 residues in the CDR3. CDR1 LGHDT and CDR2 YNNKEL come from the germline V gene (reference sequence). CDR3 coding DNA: TGTGCCAGCAGCTGGCTGCGGACCGCTAACACCGGGGAGCTGTTTTTT. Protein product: CASSWLRTANTGELFF. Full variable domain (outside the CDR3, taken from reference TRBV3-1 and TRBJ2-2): DTAVSQTPKYLVTQMGNDKSIKCEQNLGHDTMYWYKQDSKKFLKIMFSYNNKELIINETVPNRFSPKSPDKAHLNLHINSLELGDSAVYFCASSWLRTANTGELFFGEGSRLTVL.

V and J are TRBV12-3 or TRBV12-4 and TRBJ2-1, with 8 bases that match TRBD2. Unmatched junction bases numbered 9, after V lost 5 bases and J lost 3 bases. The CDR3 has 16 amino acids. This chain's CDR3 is CASSISSGSSYNEQFF. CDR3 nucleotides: TGTGCCAGCAGTATCTCTAGCGGGTCGAGCTACAATGAGCAGTTCTTC.

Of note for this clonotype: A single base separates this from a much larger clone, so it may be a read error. CDR3 protein: CASGVRWGANEQFF. The CDR3 coding sequence is TGTGCCAGCGGGGTACGCTGGGGGGCCAATGAGCAGTTCTTC. The V gene is TRBV9, the J gene TRBJ2-1; the D call may be TRBD1 or TRBD2 (6 bases each). CDR3 length: 14 amino acids. The V gene's germline CDR1 is SGDLS and CDR2 YYNGEE. The V end was cut by 7 bases, the J end by 6 bases, with 17 bases between.

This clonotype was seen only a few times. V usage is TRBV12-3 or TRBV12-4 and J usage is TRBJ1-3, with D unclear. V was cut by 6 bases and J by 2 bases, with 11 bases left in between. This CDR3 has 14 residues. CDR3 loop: CASSQSDAGNTIYF. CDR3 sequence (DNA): TGTGCCAGCAGCCAATCTGATGCTGGAAACACCATATATTTT.

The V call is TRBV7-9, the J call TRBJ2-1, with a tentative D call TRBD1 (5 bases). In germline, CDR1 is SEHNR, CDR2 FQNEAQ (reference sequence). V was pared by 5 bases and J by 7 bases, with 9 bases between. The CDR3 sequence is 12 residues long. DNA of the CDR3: TGTGCCAGCAGCAACGACAGAAATGAGCAGTTCTTC. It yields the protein CASSNDRNEQFF.

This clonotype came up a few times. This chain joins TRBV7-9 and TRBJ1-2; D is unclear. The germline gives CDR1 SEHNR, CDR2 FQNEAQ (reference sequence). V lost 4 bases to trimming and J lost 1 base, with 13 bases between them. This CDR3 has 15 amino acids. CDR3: CASSSDVWVNYGYTF. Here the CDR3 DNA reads TGTGCCAGCAGCTCGGACGTCTGGGTTAACTATGGCTACACCTTC.

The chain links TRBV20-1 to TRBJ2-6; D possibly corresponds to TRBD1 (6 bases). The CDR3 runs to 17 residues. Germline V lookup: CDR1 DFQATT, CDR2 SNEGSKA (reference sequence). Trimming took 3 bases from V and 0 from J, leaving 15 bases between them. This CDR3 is CSASGQYGTSGANVLTF. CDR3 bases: TGCAGTGCTAGTGGACAGTATGGGACCTCTGGGGCCAACGTCCTGACTTTC.

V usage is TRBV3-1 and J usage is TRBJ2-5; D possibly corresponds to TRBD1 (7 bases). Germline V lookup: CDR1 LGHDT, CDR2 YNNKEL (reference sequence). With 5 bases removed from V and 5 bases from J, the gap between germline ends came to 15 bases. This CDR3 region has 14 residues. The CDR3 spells CASSVQGGLETQYF. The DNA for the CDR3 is TGTGCCAGCAGCGTGCAGGGGGGTTTGGAGACCCAGTACTTC.

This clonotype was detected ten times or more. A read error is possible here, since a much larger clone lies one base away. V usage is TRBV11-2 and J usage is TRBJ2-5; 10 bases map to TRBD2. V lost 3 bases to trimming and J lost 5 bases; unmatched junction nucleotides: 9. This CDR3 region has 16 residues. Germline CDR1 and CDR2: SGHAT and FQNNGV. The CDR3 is CASSLGTSEGGETQYF. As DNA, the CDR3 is TGTGCCAGCAGCTTGGGGACTAGCGAGGGAGGGGAGACCCAGTACTTC.

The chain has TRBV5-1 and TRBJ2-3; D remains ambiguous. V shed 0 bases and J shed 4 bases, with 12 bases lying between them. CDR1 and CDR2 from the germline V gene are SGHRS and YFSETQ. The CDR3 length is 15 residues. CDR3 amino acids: CASSLDADGADTQYF. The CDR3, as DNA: TGCGCCAGCAGCTTGGATGCGGATGGGGCAGATACGCAGTATTTT.

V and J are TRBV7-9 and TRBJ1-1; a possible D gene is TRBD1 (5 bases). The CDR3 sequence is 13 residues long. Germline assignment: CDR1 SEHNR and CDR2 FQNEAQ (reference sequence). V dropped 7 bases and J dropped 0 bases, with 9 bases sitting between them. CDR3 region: CASKGNMNTEAFF. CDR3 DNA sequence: TGTGCCAGCAAGGGGAATATGAACACTGAAGCTTTCTTT.

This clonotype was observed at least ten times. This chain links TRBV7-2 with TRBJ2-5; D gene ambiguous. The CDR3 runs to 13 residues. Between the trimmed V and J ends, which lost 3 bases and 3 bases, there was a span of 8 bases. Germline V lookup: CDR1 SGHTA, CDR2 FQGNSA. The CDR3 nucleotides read TGTGCCAGCAGCTTGATGGGGAAAGAGACCCAGTACTTC. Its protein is CASSLMGKETQYF.

CDR3 in amino acids: CASSQEGGSGTGELFF. The CDR3 region has the DNA TGTGCCAGCAGCCAAGAAGGTGGCAGTGGGACCGGGGAGCTGTTTTTT. V and J are TRBV3-1 and TRBJ2-2; D unclear. Trimming took 0 bases from V and 5 from J, leaving 13 bases between them. There are 16 residues in the CDR3. Germline CDR1 and CDR2: LGHDT and YNNKEL (reference sequence).

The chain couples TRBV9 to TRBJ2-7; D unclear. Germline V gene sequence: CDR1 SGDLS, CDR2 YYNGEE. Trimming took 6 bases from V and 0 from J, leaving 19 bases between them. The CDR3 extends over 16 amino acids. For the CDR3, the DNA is TGTGCCAGCACTGACTCCAGGAACATTCTCTCCTACGAGCAGTACTTC. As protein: CASTDSRNILSYEQYF.

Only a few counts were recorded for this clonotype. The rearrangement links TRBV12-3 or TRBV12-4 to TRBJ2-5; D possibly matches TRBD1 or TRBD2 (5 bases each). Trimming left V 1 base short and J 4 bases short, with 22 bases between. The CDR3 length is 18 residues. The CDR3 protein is CASSLGGGRATLGETQYF. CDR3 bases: TGTGCCAGCAGTTTAGGTGGGGGTCGGGCCACCTTGGGAGAGACCCAGTACTTC.

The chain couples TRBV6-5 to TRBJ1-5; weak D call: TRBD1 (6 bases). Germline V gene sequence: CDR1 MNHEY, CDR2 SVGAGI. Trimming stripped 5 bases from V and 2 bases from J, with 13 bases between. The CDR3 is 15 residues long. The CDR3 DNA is TGTGCCAGCAGTCCAGGGGCGCGGGGCAATCAGCCCCAGCATTTT. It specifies CASSPGARGNQPQHF.

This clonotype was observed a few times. The CDR3 coding sequence is TGTGCCAGCAGTAAAGGCTACGCGGGGGGGACCTACGAGCAGTACTTC. It yields the protein CASSKGYAGGTYEQYF. J is TRBJ2-7 and V is TRBV27; 9 bases align to TRBD2. Unmatched junction bases numbered 10, after V lost 5 bases and J lost 2 bases. The CDR3 extends over 16 amino acids. Per germline, CDR1 MNHEY and CDR2 SMNVEV (reference sequence).

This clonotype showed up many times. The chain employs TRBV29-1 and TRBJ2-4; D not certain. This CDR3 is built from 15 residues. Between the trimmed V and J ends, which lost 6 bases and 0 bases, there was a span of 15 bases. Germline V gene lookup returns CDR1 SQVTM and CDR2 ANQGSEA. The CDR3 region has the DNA TGCAGCGTGGGTGGTCCAGATTTAGCCAAAAACATTCAGTACTTC. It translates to CSVGGPDLAKNIQYF.

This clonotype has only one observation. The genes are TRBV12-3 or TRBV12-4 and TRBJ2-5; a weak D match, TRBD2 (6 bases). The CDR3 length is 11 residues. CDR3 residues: CATGRGGTQYF. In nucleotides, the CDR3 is TGTGCTACCGGAAGGGGAGGGACCCAGTACTTC.